The rows below give T cell receptor beta chains drawn from one sample of a study of T cell repertoires in cytomegalovirus infection. TCRdb redid the calling of the reads with MiXCR, one entry per CDR3 protein. Among fewer than 300,000 distinct CDR3 sequences listed, about a quarter were seen once. The sequenced material came from PBMCs. The receptor set was obtained from a human donor in good health (CMV status not recorded). Some clones in this sample may be carry-over from other donors' samples. CDR3s include the opening cysteine and the closing phenylalanine or tryptophan. The D gene is left open where the match is weak. For some rows the clone size is stated as once, few or many, or as a class when expanded; others skip it.

>NA|TRBJ2-3|TRBV20-1|NA
TGCAGTGCCGATGGGAGTTCAGGAAACACAGATACGCAGTATTTT
CSADGSSGNTDTQYF
>few|TRBJ2-2|TRBV29-1|TRBD1
TGCAGCGTGGAAAAAGGGACAGGGGGCTCCGGGGAGCTGTTTTTT
CSVEKGTGGSGELFF
>NA|TRBJ1-1|TRBV12-3/TRBV12-4|NA
TGTGCCAGCAGTTTCCTATTCGGGGACCCGAACACTGAAGCTTTCTTT
CASSFLFGDPNTEAFF
>NA|TRBJ1-1|TRBV30|NA
TGTGCCTGGAGTCCTAGCGCGGACACTGAAGCTTTCTTT
CAWSPSADTEAFF
>few|TRBJ1-1|TRBV3-1|NA
TGTGCCAGCAGCTCTTGGGGCGAGGGAGAAGCTTTCTTT
CASSSWGEGEAFF
>few|TRBJ2-1|TRBV29-1|NA
TGCAGCGCAGGGGCCGACAATGAGCAGTTCTTC
CSAGADNEQFF
>NA|TRBJ2-5|TRBV20-1|NA
TGCAGTGCTAGAGAGTTTCGGGGGACAGTCCAAGAGACCCAGTACTTC
CSAREFRGTVQETQYF
>NA|TRBJ2-2|TRBV7-9|NA
TGTGCCAGCAGCGTGGTGACCGGGGAGCTGTTTTTT
CASSVVTGELFF
>few|TRBJ1-2|TRBV10-3|NA
TGTGCCATCAGTGAGTCGACAGGCGACTATGGCTACACCTTC
CAISESTGDYGYTF
>few|TRBJ2-7|TRBV5-1|TRBD2
TGCGCCAGCAGCCTCCCGACTAGCGGGAGCGACCCCGCCTACGAGCAGTACTTC
CASSLPTSGSDPAYEQYF
>many|TRBJ2-4|TRBV28|TRBD1
TGTGCCAGCAGTGACAGGGGTAGGACTGGCAAAAACATTCAGTACTTC
CASSDRGRTGKNIQYF
>few|TRBJ2-1|TRBV4-1|NA
TGCGCCAGCAGCCAAGACCTTACGCTATACAATGAGCAGTTCTTC
CASSQDLTLYNEQFF
>NA|TRBJ1-6|TRBV11-2|NA
TGTGCCAGCAGCTCGAGTATCTATAATTCACCCCTCCACTTT
CASSSSIYNSPLHF
>NA|TRBJ2-1|TRBV28|TRBD1
TGTGCCAGCAGATCCGACCTCGGGACAGGGGCCCAAGGAGGCTACAATGAGCAGTTCTTC
CASRSDLGTGAQGGYNEQFF
>few|TRBJ2-1|TRBV12-3/TRBV12-4|TRBD2
TGTGCCAGCAGTTTAAGATCGATAGCGGGAGGCCACTACAATGAGCAGTTCTTC
CASSLRSIAGGHYNEQFF
>few|TRBJ1-1|TRBV19|TRBD1
TGTGCCAGTAGTAGGGACAGGACAAACACTGAAGCTTTCTTT
CASSRDRTNTEAFF
>many|TRBJ1-1|TRBV7-2|NA
TGTGCCAGCAGCTTAGGGGGAGGAGGGAACACTGAAGCTTTCTTT
CASSLGGGGNTEAFF
>NA|TRBJ2-7|TRBV12-3/TRBV12-4|NA
TGTGCCAGCAGTTTGACTTATAACTACGAGCAGTACTTC
CASSLTYNYEQYF
>few|TRBJ1-2|TRBV20-1|TRBD1
TGCAGTGCTAGAGACCCGGGACAGTATGATGGCTACACCTTC
CSARDPGQYDGYTF
>many|TRBJ1-2|TRBV7-9|TRBD1
TGTGCCAGCAGCTTAGCCGATGGGACAGGCTGGGGAGGCTACACCTTC
CASSLADGTGWGGYTF
>few|TRBJ2-3|TRBV7-9|TRBD2
TGTGCCAGCAGCCGCGCGGCGGGAGGATCCACAGATACGCAGTATTTT
CASSRAAGGSTDTQYF
>few|TRBJ1-3|TRBV29-1|NA
TGCAGCGTGGGAGAACCGACCGGCTCTGGAAACACCATATATTTT
CSVGEPTGSGNTIYF
>NA|TRBJ2-5|TRBV6-6|NA
TGTGCCAGCAGTCTCCGGACGGATTACCAAGAGACCCAGTACTTC
CASSLRTDYQETQYF
>few|TRBJ2-3|TRBV28|NA
TGTGCCAGCCTGGGAGGTGTAACAGATACGCAGTATTTT
CASLGGVTDTQYF
>NA|TRBJ1-1|TRBV11-2|NA
TGTGCCAGCAGCCGCAACAAAGGTGGGAACACTGAAGCTTTCTTT
CASSRNKGGNTEAFF
>many|TRBJ1-2|TRBV7-2|TRBD1
TGTGCCAGCAGCCCAGGGGGCGCAGATTATGGCTACACCTTC
CASSPGGADYGYTF
>few|TRBJ2-6|TRBV6-2/TRBV6-3|TRBD1
TGTGCCAGCAGGAGGACAGGTGGTGGGGCCAACGTCCTGACTTTC
CASRRTGGGANVLTF
>NA|TRBJ2-5|TRBV27|TRBD1
TGTGCCAGCAGACGCCTCGGGACAGACCAAGAGACCCAGTACTTC
CASRRLGTDQETQYF
>NA|TRBJ1-1|TRBV19|NA
TGTGCCAGTAGTACGGTTTACAACACTGAAGCTTTCTTT
CASSTVYNTEAFF
>large|TRBJ2-3|TRBV7-8|NA
TGTGCCTGCCGTGAGGGTTTTACAGATACGCAGTATTTT
CACREGFTDTQYF
>many|TRBJ1-6|TRBV11-2|NA
TGTGCCAGCAGCTTAGACGGACATTCACCCCTCCACTTT
CASSLDGHSPLHF
>NA|TRBJ2-2|TRBV2|NA
TGTGCCAGCAGACACCGGGACCATAACACCGGGGAGCTGTTTTTT
CASRHRDHNTGELFF
>NA|TRBJ2-3|TRBV5-4|TRBD2
TGTGCCAGCAGCTCCCCGCTGGGGACTAGCTCTAGAGGAGATACGCAGTATTTT
CASSSPLGTSSRGDTQYF
>few|TRBJ2-7|TRBV6-5|TRBD1
TGTGCCAGCAGTTACTCGAACAGGGGGCCCTACGAGCAGTACTTC
CASSYSNRGPYEQYF
>many|TRBJ2-3|TRBV7-2|TRBD2
TGTGCCAGCGGCCGGACTAGCGGGAGGTTGGATACGCAGTATTTT
CASGRTSGRLDTQYF
>few|TRBJ2-3|TRBV29-1|TRBD2
TGCAGCGCCCAGATTGGGACTAGCGGGAGGTCGCAGTATTTT
CSAQIGTSGRSQYF
>few|TRBJ2-6|TRBV28|NA
TGTGCCAGCAGTCAAAACAGGGCGTTGTCCATCTCTGGGGCCAACGTCCTGACTTTC
CASSQNRALSISGANVLTF
>NA|TRBJ2-5|TRBV24-1|NA
TGTGCCACCAGTGATTCGGGACGAGAGACCCAGTACTTC
CATSDSGRETQYF
>many|TRBJ2-1|TRBV7-2|TRBD2
TGTGCCAGCAGCTTAGACAGCGGGAGTTTCAATGAGCAGTTCTTC
CASSLDSGSFNEQFF
>NA|TRBJ1-5|TRBV6-1|NA
TGTGCCAGCAGTGAAGCAGGCGCCCTGGGCCGGCAGCCCCAGCATTTT
CASSEAGALGRQPQHF